This T cell receptor (beta chain) was recorded in a study of blood T cells in healthy people across ages. A second PCR, run for about 7 to 11 cycles, used a sample-barcoded 5' primer plus a J-beta primer mix. Every molecule of cDNA carried a tag from a template-switch adaptor with 12 random nucleotides. MiXCR, run by TCRdb on the 5' RACE reads, gives a single entry per CDR3 protein. The sample lists under 1,000,000 distinct CDR3 sequences, less than 60% occurring once. Germline CDR1 MNHEY, CDR2 SMNVEV (reference sequence). The CDR3 length is 18 residues. V dropped 0 bases and J dropped 1; count of bases not matched to a gene: 7. This clonotype was found once.

The chain carries TRBV27 and TRBJ2-3, with TRBD2 identical over 10 bases. Sequencing was done on a sample of blood. This receptor was taken from a man of 80 years or more in good health. CDR3 sequence reads: CASSLSGLADPGTDTQYF. As DNA, the CDR3 is TGTGCCAGCAGTTTATCTGGACTAGCGGATCCTGGCACAGATACGCAGTATTTT.